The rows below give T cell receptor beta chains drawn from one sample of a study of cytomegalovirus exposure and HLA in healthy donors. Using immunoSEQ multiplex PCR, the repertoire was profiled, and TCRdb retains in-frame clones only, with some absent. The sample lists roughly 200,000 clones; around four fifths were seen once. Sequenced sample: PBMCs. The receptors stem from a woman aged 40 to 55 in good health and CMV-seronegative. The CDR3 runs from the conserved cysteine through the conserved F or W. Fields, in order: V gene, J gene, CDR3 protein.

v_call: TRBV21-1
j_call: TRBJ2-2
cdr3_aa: CASRDIENTGELFF

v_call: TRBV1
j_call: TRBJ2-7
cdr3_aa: CTSSQDAPARGSSYEQYF

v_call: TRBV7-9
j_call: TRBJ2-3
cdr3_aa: CASSPGLAGITDTQYF

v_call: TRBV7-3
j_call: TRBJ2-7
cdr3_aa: CASSLSPTTEQYF

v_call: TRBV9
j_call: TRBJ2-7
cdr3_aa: CASSPSASGPYEQYF

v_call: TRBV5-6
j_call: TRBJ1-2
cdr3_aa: CASSLFQGLNYGYTF

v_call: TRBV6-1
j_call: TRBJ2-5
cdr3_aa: CASQQLRTQYF

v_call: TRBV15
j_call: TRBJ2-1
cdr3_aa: CATSSFPTSGRYNEQFF

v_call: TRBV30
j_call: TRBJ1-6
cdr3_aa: CAWSRVNSPLHF

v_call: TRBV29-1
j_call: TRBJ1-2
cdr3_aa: CSLQEDYNYGYTF

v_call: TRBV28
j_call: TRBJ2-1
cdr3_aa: CASSITGKREQFF

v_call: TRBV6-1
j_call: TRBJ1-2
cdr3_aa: CASTSGYGYTF

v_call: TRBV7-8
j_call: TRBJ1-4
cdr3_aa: CASTRGYYEKLFF

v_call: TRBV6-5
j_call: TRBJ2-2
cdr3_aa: CASSKTGSTGELFF

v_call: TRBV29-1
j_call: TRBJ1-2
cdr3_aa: CSVTGGYGYTF

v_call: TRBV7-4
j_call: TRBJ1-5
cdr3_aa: CASSLQAGLSNQPQHF

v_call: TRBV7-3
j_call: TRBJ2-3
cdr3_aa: CASSPGTDTQYF

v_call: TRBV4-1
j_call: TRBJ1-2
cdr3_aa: CASSLGDRGNGYTF

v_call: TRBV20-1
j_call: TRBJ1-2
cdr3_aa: CSARQFGGYTF

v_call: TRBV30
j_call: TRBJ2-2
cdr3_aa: CAWSTEPFERRNTGELFF

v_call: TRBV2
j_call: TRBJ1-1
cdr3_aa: CAITGGNTEAFF

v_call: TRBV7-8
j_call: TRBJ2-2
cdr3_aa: CAILAGRDTGELFF

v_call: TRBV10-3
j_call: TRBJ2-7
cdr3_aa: CAISDQSGRSSYEQYF